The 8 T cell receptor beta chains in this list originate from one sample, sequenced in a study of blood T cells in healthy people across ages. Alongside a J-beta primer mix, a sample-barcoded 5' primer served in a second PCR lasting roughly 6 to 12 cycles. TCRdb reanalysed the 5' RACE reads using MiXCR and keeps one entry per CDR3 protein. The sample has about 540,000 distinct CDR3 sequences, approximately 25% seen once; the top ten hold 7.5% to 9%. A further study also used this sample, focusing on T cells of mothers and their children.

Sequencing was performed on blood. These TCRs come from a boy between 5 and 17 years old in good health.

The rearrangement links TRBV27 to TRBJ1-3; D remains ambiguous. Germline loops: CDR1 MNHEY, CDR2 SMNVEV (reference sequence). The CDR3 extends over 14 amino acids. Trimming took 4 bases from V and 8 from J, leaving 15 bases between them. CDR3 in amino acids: CASSSGLGWDTIYF. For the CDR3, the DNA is TGTGCCAGCAGTTCTGGATTAGGCTGGGACACCATATATTTT.

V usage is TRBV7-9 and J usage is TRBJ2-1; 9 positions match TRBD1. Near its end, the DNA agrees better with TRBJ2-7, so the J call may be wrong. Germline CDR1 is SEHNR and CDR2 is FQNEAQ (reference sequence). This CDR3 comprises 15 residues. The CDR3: CASSQQGAQGHEQYF. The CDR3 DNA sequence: TGTGCCAGCAGCCAACAGGGGGCTCAGGGTCACGAGCAGTACTTC.

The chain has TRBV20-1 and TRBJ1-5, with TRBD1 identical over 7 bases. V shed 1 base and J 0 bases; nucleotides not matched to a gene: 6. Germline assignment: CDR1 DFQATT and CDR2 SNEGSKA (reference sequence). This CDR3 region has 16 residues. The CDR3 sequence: CSARGQGGVSNQPQHF. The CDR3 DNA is TGCAGTGCTAGAGGACAGGGAGGGGTTAGCAATCAGCCCCAGCATTTT.

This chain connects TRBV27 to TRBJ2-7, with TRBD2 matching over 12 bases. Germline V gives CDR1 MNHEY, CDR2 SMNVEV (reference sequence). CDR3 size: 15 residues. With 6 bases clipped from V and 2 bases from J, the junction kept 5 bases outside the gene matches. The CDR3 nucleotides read TGTGCCAGCAGCGTACTAGCGGGGGGTGCCTACGAGCAGTACTTC. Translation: CASSVLAGGAYEQYF.

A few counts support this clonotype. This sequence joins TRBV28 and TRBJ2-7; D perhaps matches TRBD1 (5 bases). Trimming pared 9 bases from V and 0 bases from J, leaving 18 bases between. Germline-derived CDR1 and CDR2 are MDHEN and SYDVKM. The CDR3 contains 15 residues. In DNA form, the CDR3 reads TGTGCCAGTGCCATTGGGCCAGGGAACTCCTACGAGCAGTACTTC. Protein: CASAIGPGNSYEQYF.

CDR3: CASSYNRGSYGYTF. The CDR3 DNA is TGTGCCAGCAGTTACAACAGGGGCTCTTATGGCTACACCTTC. The chain carries TRBV12-3 or TRBV12-4 and TRBJ1-2; TRBD1 agrees at 7 bases. The trim removed 4 bases at V and 5 bases at J, leaving 7 bases unmatched. CDR3 length: 14 amino acids.

The CDR3 protein is CASSPVGGEKLFF. CDR3 DNA: TGTGCCAGCAGCCCCGTGGGGGGCGAAAAACTGTTTTTT. The chain combines TRBV7-6 with TRBJ1-4; possible D gene TRBD1, 6 bases. CDR1 and CDR2 from the germline V gene are SGHVS and FNYEAQ. The CDR3 sequence is 13 residues long. Trimming took off 5 bases at V and 8 bases at J, with 12 bases between the two ends.

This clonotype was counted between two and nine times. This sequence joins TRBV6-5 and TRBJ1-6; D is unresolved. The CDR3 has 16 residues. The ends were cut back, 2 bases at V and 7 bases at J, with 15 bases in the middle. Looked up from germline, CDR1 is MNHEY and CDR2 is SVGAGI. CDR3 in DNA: TGTGCCAGCAGTTACCCTAATACAACCCGGAATTCACCCCTCCACTTT. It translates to CASSYPNTTRNSPLHF.